This T cell receptor beta chain is drawn from a study of cytomegalovirus exposure and HLA in healthy donors. The study's findings and limits: The likely origin of a cluster of highly shared sequence variants was a sequencing artifact. V- and J-gene trimming in TCR beta was tied to a missense DCLRE1C variant by an analysis performed later. Cytomegalovirus association was listed for approximately 160 TCR beta chains.

Researchers ran the PCR with 60 Vbeta and 13 Jbeta primers. Assay: immunoSEQ multiplex PCR; the TCRdb copy retains only in-frame clones and omits some. This table lists around 150,000 clones. The CDR3 totals 16 residues. In germline, CDR1 is SGHRS, CDR2 YFSETQ. V was clipped by 2 bases and J by 0 bases; unmatched bases: 7. In regard to this clone: Antigen unknown.

This clonotype originated in a man aged 35-49 years in good health and CMV-seronegative. The sample consisted of PBMCs. V gene TRBV5-1 combines with J gene TRBJ1-2, with 7 bases that match TRBD1. The DNA for the CDR3 is TGCGCCAGCAGCTTCGGACAGGTGCTACCTAACTATGGCTACACCTTC. It codes for CASSFGQVLPNYGYTF.